Many counts were recorded for the clone carrying this TCR beta chain. Its target is unknown. Blood from later-ophthalmopathy patients was taken at first hyperthyroidism diagnosis. These data come from a study of T cells in Graves' hyperthyroidism and ophthalmopathy. Looking at the study overall: Pretreatment peripheral blood was obtained at initial diagnosis. Notes on the study in general: Most thyroid clonotypes with frequency above 0.001 were detected in blood.

The germline gives CDR1 KGHSH, CDR2 LQKENI. V was cut by 0 bases and J by 10 bases, with 13 bases left in between. The CDR3 sequence is 14 residues long. It was RNA transcripts that yielded the amplified TCR beta CDR3 regions. A first-round RT-PCR of the TCR CDR3 used the HTBI primer set. TCRdb analysed the multiplex PCR reads with MiXCR anew, one entry per CDR3 protein. The table lists 250,000 to 300,000 distinct CDR3 sequences, roughly 14% of them singletons. This rearrangement joins TRBV18 to TRBJ2-1, with D tentatively TRBD2 (5 bases). The sequenced material came from blood. This TCR was recovered from a woman in her forties with Graves' hyperthyroidism that later progressed to Graves' ophthalmopathy. CDR3 loop: CASSPPWEPGEQFF. As DNA, the CDR3 is TGTGCCAGCTCACCACCGTGGGAGCCGGGCGAGCAGTTCTTC.